These T cell receptor beta chains were read from a single sample in a study of early T cells in non-severe SARS-CoV-2 infection. One entry per CDR3 protein, called by TCRdb with MiXCR from the 5' RACE reads. The top ten clones hold about 6% of a sample with some 45,000 distinct CDR3 sequences, about 4.6% of them seen once. Sequencing was done on a sample of whole blood. All receptors derive from an adult who was a healthcare worker with PCR-confirmed SARS-CoV-2 infection or an uninfected control (not recorded which). CDR3s include the opening cysteine and the closing phenylalanine or tryptophan. A D gene is named only where the DNA matches it firmly. Size tells how often a clone was seen (once, few, many) or the class of an expanded clone, and some rows leave it out.

D | J | V | size | length | DNA | CDR3
- | TRBJ2-7 | TRBV7-6 | few | 13 | TGTGCCAGCAGCCCAGGGTTGTTCTACGAGCAGTACTTC | CASSPGLFYEQYF
TRBD1 | TRBJ1-1 | TRBV6-1 | few | 14 | TGTGCCAGCACCTACAGGGGGCGCGATACTGAAGCTTTCTTT | CASTYRGRDTEAFF
TRBD1 | TRBJ1-5 | TRBV6-1 | many | 13 | TGTGCCAGCAGCGAAGACAGGGAACAGCCCCAGCATTTT | CASSEDREQPQHF
- | TRBJ1-5 | TRBV5-6 | many | 14 | TGTGCCAGCAGCTTGGGGGGCGGCAATCAGCCCCAGCATTTT | CASSLGGGNQPQHF
- | TRBJ2-3 | TRBV11-2 | many | 13 | TGTGCCAGCAGCCAACCCCGGGCAGATACGCAGTATTTT | CASSQPRADTQYF
- | TRBJ1-3 | TRBV29-1 | many | 14 | TGCAGCGTGCAGGGACTTTACTCTGGAAACACCATATATTTT | CSVQGLYSGNTIYF
TRBD1 | TRBJ2-3 | TRBV19 | many | 19 | TGTGCCAGTAGTACGCCCGCCTTGGGACAGGGACTTCCCAGGGGTACGCAGTATTTT | CASSTPALGQGLPRGTQYF
- | TRBJ2-7 | TRBV19 | many | 14 | TGTGCCAGTAGCGGTACAGGGAACAGCTACGAGCAGTACTTC | CASSGTGNSYEQYF
TRBD1 | TRBJ1-2 | TRBV18 | many | 16 | TGTGCCAGCTCACCATCCAGGGGGCGGGCAAACTATGGCTACACCTTC | CASSPSRGRANYGYTF
- | TRBJ2-3 | TRBV5-1 | many | 15 | TGCGCCAGCAGCACGGCGGGGAGTGACACAGATACGCAGTATTTT | CASSTAGSDTDTQYF
TRBD1 | TRBJ2-7 | TRBV18 | many | 15 | TGTGCCAGCTCCCTAGGGGGCGCAGGGAACTACGAGCAGTACTTC | CASSLGGAGNYEQYF
- | TRBJ1-6 | TRBV7-8 | many | 15 | TGTGCCAGCAGCTTGACCGGGACACGCAATTCACCCCTCCACTTT | CASSLTGTRNSPLHF
- | TRBJ2-1 | TRBV6-1 | many | 15 | TGTGCCAGCTTAACGTCTCCCTCGACCTTCAATGAGCAGTTCTTC | CASLTSPSTFNEQFF
- | TRBJ2-7 | TRBV30 | - | 14 | TGTGCCTGGAGTTTTCGTGGGAGCTTCGACGAGCAGTACTTC | CAWSFRGSFDEQYF
- | TRBJ1-1 | TRBV6-1 | many | 14 | TGTGCCAGCAGTGACGGACGGGGGAGCACTGAAGCTTTCTTT | CASSDGRGSTEAFF
TRBD2 | TRBJ2-7 | TRBV20-1 | few | 19 | TGCAGTGCTAGAGAGTTCGGGACAAGGGGACTAGCGGATACGTACGAGCAGTACTTC | CSAREFGTRGLADTYEQYF
- | TRBJ2-1 | TRBV6-5 | many | 23 | TGTGCCAGCAGTCCAACGGACGCACTTCGGAGGGCACTAGACCCCAACACCTACAATGAGCAGTTCTTC | CASSPTDALRRALDPNTYNEQFF
TRBD2 | TRBJ2-3 | TRBV7-2 | - | 16 | TGTGCCAGCAGGAGGGCCGGGACTAGTGCGGCAGATACGCAGTATTTT | CASRRAGTSAADTQYF
- | TRBJ2-3 | TRBV29-1 | many | 14 | TGCAGCGTTGGAACAGACCCTAGCACAGATACGCAGTATTTT | CSVGTDPSTDTQYF
- | TRBJ2-3 | TRBV7-2 | many | 14 | TGTGCCAGCAGCTTTGGAGGGAGCACAGATACGCAGTATTTT | CASSFGGSTDTQYF
TRBD2 | TRBJ2-3 | TRBV5-6 | many | 19 | TGTGCCAGCAGCTTGTTCTGGACTAGCGGGGGGCAATTCCCGGATACGCAGTATTTT | CASSLFWTSGGQFPDTQYF
- | TRBJ2-5 | TRBV2 | many | 13 | TGTGCCAGCCAAACAGGGAACGGAGAGACCCAGTACTTC | CASQTGNGETQYF
TRBD2 | TRBJ2-3 | TRBV12-3/TRBV12-4 | many | 16 | TGTGCCAGCAGTTTGGATAGCGGGGGATACACAGATACGCAGTATTTT | CASSLDSGGYTDTQYF
- | TRBJ2-7 | TRBV5-1 | many | 15 | TGCGCCAGCAGCTCAAAATCCGGGGTAGACTACGAGCAGTACTTC | CASSSKSGVDYEQYF
- | TRBJ1-2 | TRBV6-6 | few | 12 | TGTGCCAGCAGACCAGGGGCTCTCGGCTACACCTTC | CASRPGALGYTF
- | TRBJ2-1 | TRBV7-8 | many | 14 | TGTGCCAGCAGCCCCCGTGGTGTCAAACGTGAGCAGTTCTTC | CASSPRGVKREQFF
- | TRBJ1-1 | TRBV29-1 | many | 14 | TGCAGCGTTGAACCCCAAGGAGGGGGCACTGAAGCTTTCTTT | CSVEPQGGGTEAFF
- | TRBJ2-1 | TRBV29-1 | many | 12 | TGCAGCGCCTTGACTTCTTACAATGAGCAGTTCTTC | CSALTSYNEQFF
- | TRBJ2-6 | TRBV7-2 | few | 16 | TGTGCCAGCAGCCACCAGGCAGGTCCTGGGGCCAACGTCCTGACTTTC | CASSHQAGPGANVLTF
TRBD2 | TRBJ2-1 | TRBV12-3/TRBV12-4 | many | 17 | TGTGCCAGCAGTCTATCAACTAGCGGGAGAATTGGAAATGAGCAGTTCTTC | CASSLSTSGRIGNEQFF
- | TRBJ2-1 | TRBV12-3/TRBV12-4 | - | 15 | TGTGCCAGCAGCCTAGCGCAGAGCTCCTACAATGAGCAGTTCTTC | CASSLAQSSYNEQFF
- | TRBJ1-1 | TRBV12-5 | many | 12 | TGTGCTAGTGGTTTGGGAGGGACTGAAGCTTTCTTT | CASGLGGTEAFF
- | TRBJ1-1 | TRBV19 | many | 12 | TGTGCCAGTAGTCTCTTGAACACTGAAGCTTTCTTT | CASSLLNTEAFF
- | TRBJ1-2 | TRBV5-1 | many | 15 | TGCGCCAGCAGCGTGCAGGGGAGTAACGACTATGGCTACACCTTC | CASSVQGSNDYGYTF
- | TRBJ1-4 | TRBV20-1 | - | 12 | TGCAGTGCTAGAGTGAAAGGTGAAAAACTGTTTTTT | CSARVKGEKLFF